The entry below gives a single T cell receptor beta chain sequence along with its context. Its antigen is as yet unknown. The data originate from a study of T cell responses to AZD1222 COVID-19 vaccine. Notes on the study in general: Reports say nearly half of spike-specific TCRs go after unmutated variant regions. Only a handful of AZD1222 recipients were seropositive at baseline. Clonal diversity may have been underestimated, and the donors were mostly white British, with more females than males. Repertoires were obtained solely post-peak T cell response.

The method was immunoSEQ multiplex PCR; TCRdb's version includes in-frame clones alone and lacks a portion of them. Altogether 160,000 or so clones are present, around 94% being singletons, with the ten largest covering 2.5% to 3%. CDR1 and CDR2 (germline): SGHAT, FQNNGV. The V and J ends lost 5 bases and 2 bases respectively, with 10 bases between them. The CDR3 length is 13 residues. This material consisted of peripheral blood, taken on day 0 of AZD1222 vaccination. The origin of this receptor is an adult in good health. The chain recombines TRBV11-2 with TRBJ2-7, with D possibly called TRBD1 or TRBD2 (7 bases each). CDR3: CASSQGGTYEQYF. Written as DNA, the CDR3 is TGTGCCAGCAGCCAGGGGGGGACCTACGAGCAGTACTTC.